This T cell receptor beta chain was documented in a study of blood T cell repertoires in COVID-19. This clone occurred once. The data were produced by immunoSEQ multiplex PCR, yet TCRdb's version contains in-frame clones alone and is incomplete. Found here are about 32,000 clones, roughly 88% of them singletons; the top ten hold around 1%. The sequence derives from a man between 65 and 85 years old with active or convalescent COVID-19. Sequenced material: peripheral blood.

The chain's CDR3 is CASTPDRGLVNTEAFF. The CDR3 bases are TGTGCCAGTACCCCCGACAGGGGGCTTGTGAACACTGAAGCTTTCTTT. This chain uses TRBV19 with TRBJ1-1, with 10 bases identical to TRBD1. Germline V lookup: CDR1 LNHDA, CDR2 SQIVND (reference sequence). Trimming at V came to 7 bases and at J to 0 bases, leaving 8 bases not matched to a gene. The CDR3 is 16 residues long.